These 14 T cell receptor beta chains were sequenced from one sample in a study of regulatory T cells in long-lasting Graves disease. The authors built TCR beta libraries using iRepertoire HTBI primers and Arm-PCR of CDR3 regions. TCRdb called the multiplex PCR reads again in MiXCR, with one record for every CDR3 protein. The sample contains 550,000 to 650,000 distinct CDR3 sequences, roughly a sixth of which appear only once. Time point reported: newly diagnosed GD, antithyroid drugs for less than 3 months. The authors made the TCR library using RNA they extracted from PBMCs. This same sample was also taken into another study, of T cells in Graves' hyperthyroidism and ophthalmopathy.

The sample was peripheral blood mononuclear cells (PBMCs), taken at new diagnosis, from a patient treated with antithyroid drugs. These receptors all come from a man aged 18 to 30 with Graves disease.

This rearrangement joins TRBV20-1 to TRBJ2-6; 7 bases are shared with TRBD1. The V gene's germline CDR1 is DFQATT and CDR2 SNEGSKA (reference sequence). V lost 0 bases to trimming and J lost 3 bases; unmatched junction nucleotides: 14. The CDR3 is 19 amino acids. The CDR3 sequence: CSAREVDRVFIGGANVLTF. CDR3 DNA sequence: TGCAGTGCTAGAGAAGTAGACAGGGTATTTATCGGTGGGGCCAACGTCCTGACTTTC.

V usage is TRBV9 and J usage is TRBJ2-1; D tentatively fits TRBD1 or TRBD2 (5 bases each). V lost 3 bases and J lost 2, with 15 bases in between. Germline lookup yields CDR1 SGDLS and CDR2 YYNGEE. The CDR3 loop spans 16 amino acids. Here the CDR3 reads CASSAPAGTAYNEQFF. In nucleotides, the CDR3 is TGTGCCAGCAGCGCGCCCGCCGGGACCGCCTACAATGAGCAGTTCTTC.

This clonotype was seen once. This chain links TRBV12-3 or TRBV12-4 with TRBJ2-7; unclear D gene. This CDR3 contains 14 residues. The V end lost 4 bases, the J end lost 0 bases, and 10 bases lay between the germline ends. This chain's CDR3 is CASSSPGYSYEQYF. DNA for the CDR3: TGTGCCAGCAGTTCCCCAGGTTACTCCTACGAGCAGTACTTC.

This clonotype was seen a handful of times. Relative to the germline gene, one junction end is altered; a read error may explain this. This chain joins TRBV13 and TRBJ2-2; D is unclear. The CDR3 spans 14 residues. Germline CDR1 PRHDT, CDR2 FYEKMQ (reference sequence). In DNA, the CDR3 is TGCGCCAGCAGCCAAGGGCAGGACACCGGGGAGCTGTTTTTT. Translated, it gives CASSQGQDTGELFF.

This clonotype has at least ten counts. This rearrangement joins TRBV20-1 to TRBJ2-1, with D hard to call. The V gene's germline CDR1 is DFQATT and CDR2 SNEGSKA (reference sequence). This CDR3 is 10 amino acids long. Between the trimmed V and J ends, which lost 5 bases and 14 bases, there was a span of 13 bases. CDR3 loop: CSASEPAEFF. CDR3 nucleotide sequence: TGCAGTGCTTCTGAGCCGGCGGAGTTCTTC.

This clonotype has only a few counts. The CDR3 sequence: CSATPGGGRTEAFF. The CDR3 nucleotides read TGCAGTGCTACCCCCGGTGGGGGCCGCACTGAAGCTTTCTTT. V is TRBV20-1 and J is TRBJ1-1, with D possibly matching TRBD1 (6 bases). Trimming took 4 bases from V and 4 from J, leaving 16 bases between them. CDR3 length: 14 residues. The germline gives CDR1 DFQATT, CDR2 SNEGSKA (reference sequence).

Here the CDR3 reads CASSLLVAGELFF. The CDR3 DNA is TGTGCCAGCAGCTTGTTGGTCGCCGGGGAGCTGTTTTTT. This chain links TRBV7-3 with TRBJ2-2; D gene uncertain. The V end was cut by 3 bases, the J end by 6 bases, with 8 bases between. CDR3 length: 13 residues. Per the germline V gene, CDR1 is SGHTA and CDR2 is FQGTGA. The full variable domain, completed using reference TRBV7-3 and TRBJ2-2, is GAGVSQTPSNKVTEKGKYVELRCDPISGHTALYWYRQSLGQGPEFLIYFQGTGAADDSGLPNDRFFAVRPEGSVSTLKIQRTERGDSAVYLCASSLLVAGELFFGEGSRLTVL.

The V gene is TRBV19, the J gene TRBJ2-7; no definite D call. The CDR3 loop spans 13 amino acids. Between the trimmed V and J ends, which lost 4 bases and 3 bases, there was a span of 10 bases. The germline gives CDR1 LNHDA, CDR2 SQIVND (reference sequence). As DNA, the CDR3 is TGTGCCAGTAGTAAGGGTTCGCTCTACGAGCAGTACTTC. Translation gives CASSKGSLYEQYF.

This clonotype was seen ten or more times. The chain couples TRBV7-2 to TRBJ2-5; the match to TRBD2 covers 7 bases. CDR1 is SGHTA, CDR2 FQGNSA, per germline. Trimming removed 5 bases from V and 4 bases from J; junction bases left unmatched: 7. This CDR3 is 14 amino acids long. CDR3 DNA sequence: TGTGCCAGCAGCCCAGAAGCGGGAAGAGAGACCCAGTACTTC. It yields the protein CASSPEAGRETQYF. The full variable domain, in which reference TRBV7-2 and TRBJ2-5 provide the parts outside the CDR3, is GAGVSQSPSNKVTEKGKDVELRCDPISGHTALYWYRQSLGQGLEFLIYFQGNSAPDKSGLPSDRFSAERTGGSVSTLTIQRTQQEDSAVYLCASSPEAGRETQYFGPGTRLLVL.

Many counts were recorded for this clonotype. The chain is built from TRBV3-1 and TRBJ1-2; TRBD1 aligns across 8 bases. CDR1 and CDR2 (germline): LGHDT, YNNKEL (reference sequence). After removal of 1 base from V and 1 base from J, the junction contained 11 bases not matched to a gene. The length of the CDR3 is 18 residues. The CDR3 bases are TGTGCCAGCAGCCAAGTTCGGACAGGGAAGGGGTATAACTATGGCTACACCTTC. Its translation: CASSQVRTGKGYNYGYTF.

The DNA for the CDR3 is TGTGCCAGCAGCCAATTCCCGGCAGGACCCTACAATGAGCAGTTCTTC. Translated, it gives CASSQFPAGPYNEQFF. This chain joins TRBV3-1 and TRBJ2-1; D not certain. Looked up from germline, CDR1 is LGHDT and CDR2 is YNNKEL (reference sequence). This CDR3 is built from 16 residues. V was cut by 2 bases and J by 2 bases, with 13 bases left in between.

This chain joins TRBV11-2 and TRBJ2-3, with TRBD2 matching over 11 bases. J gave up 2 bases and V 7 bases, and 8 bases lay outside the gene matches. The CDR3 runs 16 residues. The germline CDR1 and CDR2 sequences are SGHAT and FQNNGV. CDR3 bases: TGTGCCAGCACTCGGACTAGCGGGTTCTCCACAGATACGCAGTATTTT. It codes for CASTRTSGFSTDTQYF.

A remark on this clonotype: Germline and junction disagree at one end, which may indicate a read error. This chain connects TRBV7-9 to TRBJ1-4; the match to TRBD1 covers 9 bases. The CDR3 covers 15 residues. Germline CDR1 is SEHNR and CDR2 is FQNEAQ (reference sequence). The CDR3 DNA follows: TGTGCCAGCAGCTTAGGACAGGGGGGAAATGAAAGACTGTTTTTT. This gives the protein CASSLGQGGNERLFF.

At least ten counts were recorded for this clonotype. The chain combines TRBV12-3 or TRBV12-4 with TRBJ2-3; 12 positions agree with TRBD2. The CDR3 covers 15 residues. V shed 6 bases and J 6 bases; nucleotides not matched to a gene: 7. The CDR3 is CASRKTSGRYDTQYF. The CDR3 DNA reads as TGTGCCAGCAGGAAGACTAGCGGGAGATATGATACGCAGTATTTT.